This section outlines one T cell receptor (beta chain) sequence together with its context. The germline V gene encodes CDR1 MNHEY and CDR2 SVGAGI. The CDR3 spans 15 residues. After removal of 5 bases from V and 3 bases from J, the junction contained 6 bases not matched to a gene. Authors' processing steps: Amplifying reference gene primers gave estimates of nucleated cell counts. The assay was immunoSEQ multiplex PCR, and TCRdb's table has in-frame clones only and misses some. V and J calls and clone size are those listed in that table; D and trimming were worked out from the DNA. The table has about 250,000 clones, roughly 87% seen once. The record originates from a study of blood T cell repertoires in COVID-19. As for the study in general: The study drew acute and convalescent COVID-19 samples from the United States, Italy and Spain. PBMCs, B-cell-depleted T cells, or T cells were the source of the cDNA or gDNA that made up the material.

The source is a woman in her thirties or forties who had recovered from COVID-19. The chain couples TRBV6-5 to TRBJ2-7; 11 nucleotides line up with TRBD2. The material sequenced was peripheral blood. CDR3 amino acids: CASSQLAGVFYEQYV. The CDR3 coding sequence is TGTGCCAGCAGTCAACTAGCGGGAGTATTCTACGAGCAGTACGTC.